This TCR beta chain stems from a study of cytomegalovirus exposure and HLA in healthy donors. At collection, donors were nominally healthy, but unrecorded immune exposures were probable. PCR amplification relied on 60 Vbeta primers (plus 13 Jbeta primers). Clones were sequenced by immunoSEQ multiplex PCR, and TCRdb holds only the in-frame ones, with some missing. Of under 200,000 clones listed, roughly 80% are singletons. The CDR3 is 16 amino acids. CDR1 and CDR2 (germline): SGHVS, FNYEAQ. Trimming cost V 1 base and J 6 bases, with 16 bases left between them. The source of this sequence is a middle-aged man in good health and CMV-seropositive. The gene calls are TRBV7-6 and TRBJ1-5; no clear D. Sequencing used PBMCs. This chain's CDR3 is CASSLGAQVVSQPQHF. The CDR3 coding sequence is TGTGCCAGCAGCTTAGGGGCCCAGGTCGTTAGTCAGCCCCAGCATTTT.